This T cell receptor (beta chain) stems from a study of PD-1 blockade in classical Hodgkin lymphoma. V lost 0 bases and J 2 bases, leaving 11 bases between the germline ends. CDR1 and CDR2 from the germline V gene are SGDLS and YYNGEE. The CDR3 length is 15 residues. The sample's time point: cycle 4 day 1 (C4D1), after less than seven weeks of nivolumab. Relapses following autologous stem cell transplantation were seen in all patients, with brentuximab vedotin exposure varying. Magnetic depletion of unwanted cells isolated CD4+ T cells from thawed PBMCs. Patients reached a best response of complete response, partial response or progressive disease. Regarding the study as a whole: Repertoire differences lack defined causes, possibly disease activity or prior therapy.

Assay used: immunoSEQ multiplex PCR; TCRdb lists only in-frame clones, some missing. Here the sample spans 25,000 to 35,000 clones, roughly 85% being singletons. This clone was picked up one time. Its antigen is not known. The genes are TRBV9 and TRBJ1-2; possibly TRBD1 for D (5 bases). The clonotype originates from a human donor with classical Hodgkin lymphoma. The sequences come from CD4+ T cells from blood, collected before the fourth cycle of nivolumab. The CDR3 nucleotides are TGTGCCAGCAGCGTAGGGGGCACCCTAAACTATGGCTACACCTTC. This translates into CASSVGGTLNYGYTF.